This TCR beta chain was obtained from a study of blood T cell repertoires in COVID-19. In the study overall: Samples came from the United States, Italy and Spain, spanning acute and convalescent COVID-19.

V lost 5 bases, J lost 9 bases, and 7 bases stayed unmatched. Germline V gene sequence: CDR1 SGHVS, CDR2 FNYEAQ. The CDR3 loop spans 13 amino acids. Generated by immunoSEQ multiplex PCR, the TCRdb table keeps only in-frame clones and is missing some. This repertoire shows about 370,000 clones, around 90% found once; its top ten account for around 3%. The chain has TRBV7-6 and TRBJ2-7; TRBD1 matches 10 bases. The receptor was isolated from a woman aged 30 to 39 with COVID-19, enrolled during active disease. Sequencing input: peripheral blood. The CDR3 DNA reads TGTGCCAGCAGCCCGGGACAGGGGAGAGGGCAGTACTTC. Its translation: CASSPGQGRGQYF.